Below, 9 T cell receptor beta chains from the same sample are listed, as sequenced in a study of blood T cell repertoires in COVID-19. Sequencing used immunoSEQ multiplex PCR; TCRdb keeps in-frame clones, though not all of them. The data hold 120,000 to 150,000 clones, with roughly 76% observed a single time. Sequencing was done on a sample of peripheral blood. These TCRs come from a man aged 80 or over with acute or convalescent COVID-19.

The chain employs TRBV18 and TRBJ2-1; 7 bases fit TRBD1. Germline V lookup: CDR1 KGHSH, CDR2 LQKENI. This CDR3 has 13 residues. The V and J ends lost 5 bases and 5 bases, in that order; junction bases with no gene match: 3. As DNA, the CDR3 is TGTGCCAGCTCAAAAGACAGGGACAATGAGCAGTTCTTC. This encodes CASSKDRDNEQFF.

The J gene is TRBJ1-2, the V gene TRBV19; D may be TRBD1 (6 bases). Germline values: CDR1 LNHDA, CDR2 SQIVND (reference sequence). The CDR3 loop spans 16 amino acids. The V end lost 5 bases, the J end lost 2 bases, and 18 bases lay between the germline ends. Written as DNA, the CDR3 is TGTGCCAGTAGTTATAGGGGGTCGGACGGGAACTATGGCTACACCTTC. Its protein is CASSYRGSDGNYGYTF.

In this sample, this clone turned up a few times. The CDR3 nucleotides are TGTGCCAGCAGCCAGGACAGGGTGGGGAACACTGAAGCTTTCTTT. Amino acid sequence: CASSQDRVGNTEAFF. V is TRBV5-6 and J is TRBJ1-1, with TRBD1 matching 8 bases. The CDR3 length is 15 residues. Germline V gives CDR1 SGHDT, CDR2 YYEEEE. Unmatched junction bases numbered 6, after V lost 4 bases and J lost 1 base.

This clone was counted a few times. CDR3 sequence reads: CASSLGTSGGLGIQYF. CDR3 DNA: TGTGCCAGCAGCTTGGGCACTAGCGGGGGCCTCGGCATTCAGTACTTC. The chain links TRBV7-9 to TRBJ2-4; 11 bases are shared with TRBD2. The CDR3 runs to 16 residues. Germline CDR1 reads SEHNR; CDR2 reads FQNEAQ (reference sequence). Trimming cost V 3 bases and J 9 bases; bases outside gene matches: 10.

The CDR3 DNA reads as TGTGCCAGCAGGAACCTGACAGGGGCTCCCTACGAGCAGTACTTC. This sequence encodes CASRNLTGAPYEQYF. The chain has TRBV2 and TRBJ2-7; 8 bases are a match to TRBD1. This CDR3 comprises 15 residues. J gave up 2 bases and V 6 bases, and 9 bases lay outside the gene matches. Germline V gene data show CDR1 as SNHLY and CDR2 as FYNNEI.

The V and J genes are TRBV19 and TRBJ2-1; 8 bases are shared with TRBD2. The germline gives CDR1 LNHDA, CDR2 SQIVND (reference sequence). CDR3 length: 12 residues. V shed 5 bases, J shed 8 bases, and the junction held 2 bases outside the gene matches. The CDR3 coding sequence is TGTGCCAGTAGTGCACTAGCGGATGAGCAGTTCTTC. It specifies CASSALADEQFF.

CDR3 in DNA: TGTGCCGTACGGGACAGGGGAGGAACAGATACGCAGTATTTT. Translation: CAVRDRGGTDTQYF. V gene TRBV6-5 combines with J gene TRBJ2-3, with 10 bases that match TRBD1. V gave up 11 bases and J gave up 3 bases; unmatched junction bases: 8. This CDR3 has 14 amino acids. Germline values: CDR1 MNHEY, CDR2 SVGAGI.

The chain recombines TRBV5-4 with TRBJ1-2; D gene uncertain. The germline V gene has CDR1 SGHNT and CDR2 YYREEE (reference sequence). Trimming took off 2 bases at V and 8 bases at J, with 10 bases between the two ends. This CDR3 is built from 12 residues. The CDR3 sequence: CASSFNSNGYTF. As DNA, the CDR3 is TGTGCCAGCAGCTTTAACAGCAACGGCTACACCTTC.

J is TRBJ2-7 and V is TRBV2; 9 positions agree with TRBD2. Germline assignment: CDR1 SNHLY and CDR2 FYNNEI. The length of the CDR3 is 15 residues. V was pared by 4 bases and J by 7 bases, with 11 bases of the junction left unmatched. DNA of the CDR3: TGTGCCAGCAGTGCAATAATTGGGACTAGCAGAGAGCAGTACTTC. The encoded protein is CASSAIIGTSREQYF.